These T cell receptor beta chains were read from a single sample in a study of T cells in Graves' hyperthyroidism and ophthalmopathy. Via MiXCR, TCRdb re-called the multiplex PCR reads, giving one row per CDR3 protein. The profile shows 550,000 to 600,000 distinct CDR3 sequences, 16% of them singletons. The material sequenced was blood. These receptors were taken from a woman under 30 with Graves' hyperthyroidism. The CDR3 runs from the conserved cysteine through the conserved F or W. The order of the fields is J gene, clone size, CDR3 length, V gene, D gene, CDR3 DNA, CDR3 protein. The D gene is left open where the match is weak. Rows give clone size only sometimes, using once, few, many, or a class for an expanded clone.

>TRBJ2-5|NA|13|TRBV20-1|NA
TGCAGCACTCTCCGAGTAGACCAAGAGACCCAGTACTTC
CSTLRVDQETQYF
>TRBJ2-5|NA|14|TRBV20-1|NA
TGCAGTGCTAGCGTTGGGGCCCAATCGGAGACCCGGTACTTC
CSASVGAQSETRYF
>TRBJ1-5|NA|12|TRBV9|NA
TGTGCCAGCGGGCGGTCGGGTCAGCCCCAGCATTTT
CASGRSGQPQHF
>TRBJ1-2|NA|18|TRBV24-1|NA
TGTGCCACCAGTGATTTGCGTCCAGGGTCGATCCTCAACTATGGCTACACCTTC
CATSDLRPGSILNYGYTF
>TRBJ2-1|many|13|TRBV20-1|NA
TGCAGTGTTGATCGGGGGCCGTACAATGAGCAGTTCTTC
CSVDRGPYNEQFF
>TRBJ1-1|NA|17|TRBV10-3|TRBD1
TGTGCCATCAGTGAGCCCCCCACAGGGGAATTGAACACTGAAGCTTTCTTT
CAISEPPTGELNTEAFF
>TRBJ2-2|NA|14|TRBV2|TRBD2
TGTGCCAGCATAAGGGAGGGCCAGGCCGGGGAGCTGTTTTTT
CASIREGQAGELFF
>TRBJ2-1|NA|14|TRBV7-9|NA
TGTGCCAGCAGCTTAGGTGTACTGGGGTTTGAGCAGTTCTTC
CASSLGVLGFEQFF
>TRBJ2-1|few|17|TRBV18|NA
TGTGCCAGCTCACCACAGGTGGGGGGAACCTCCTACAATGAGCAGTTCTTC
CASSPQVGGTSYNEQFF
>TRBJ2-7|few|15|TRBV6-1|TRBD1
TGTGCCAGCAGTACTGGGACAGGGGGCGCGGGCGAGCAGTACTTC
CASSTGTGGAGEQYF
>TRBJ1-2|NA|12|TRBV29-1|NA
TGCAGCGTTGGTGCAGGTAGCTATGGCTACACCTTC
CSVGAGSYGYTF
>TRBJ2-3|many|15|TRBV12-3/TRBV12-4|TRBD2
TGTGCCAGCAGTCTAGCGGGGCCTTTCACAGATACGCAGTATTTT
CASSLAGPFTDTQYF
>TRBJ2-7|many|16|TRBV3-1|NA
TGTGCCAGCAGCCCGAGGGAACTAGCCTTCTCCTACGAGCAGTACTTC
CASSPRELAFSYEQYF
>TRBJ1-1|few|16|TRBV5-1|NA
TGCGCCAGCAGTCGGGAGGGCCGGGGTTCGAACACTGAAGCTTTCTTT
CASSREGRGSNTEAFF
>TRBJ1-2|NA|16|TRBV5-1|TRBD1
TGCGCCAGCAGCACACGGACAGGGGGCGCCGTCTATGGCTACACCTTC
CASSTRTGGAVYGYTF
>TRBJ2-1|NA|12|TRBV30|NA
TGTGCCTGGAGTGTAAGATCGCGGGAGCAGTTCTTC
CAWSVRSREQFF
>TRBJ2-4|many|15|TRBV28|NA
TGTGCCAGCAGTCCGCGGACACTAGCCAAAAACATTCAGTACTTC
CASSPRTLAKNIQYF
>TRBJ2-3|NA|12|TRBV6-1|NA
TGTGCCAGCAGTGCTGGGTGGGCCGACGAGTATTTT
CASSAGWADEYF
>TRBJ1-2|few|8|TRBV2|NA
TGTGCCAGGAGGGGCTACACCTTC
CARRGYTF
>TRBJ2-7|many|15|TRBV5-1|NA
TGCGCCAGCAGCCCAACCCGGACAGCGTCCTACGAGCAGTACTTC
CASSPTRTASYEQYF
>TRBJ2-3|NA|12|TRBV7-9|NA
TGTGCCAGCAACCTGGGTTTAGATACGCAGTATTTT
CASNLGLDTQYF
>TRBJ2-1|many|14|TRBV20-1|TRBD2
TGCAGTGCTAGCGGGGGGGCCGGTCTCAGAGAGCAGTTCTTC
CSASGGAGLREQFF
>TRBJ2-1|once|19|TRBV10-3|TRBD2
TGTGCCATCAGTGTCTCGCCCGGGACTAGCGGGAGGGCCGACAATGAGCAGTTCTTC
CAISVSPGTSGRADNEQFF
>TRBJ2-2|few|17|TRBV4-3|NA
TGCGCCAGCAGCCTACTTATGAGGACGTCTCGGGCCGGGGAGCTGTTTTTT
CASSLLMRTSRAGELFF
>TRBJ2-1|NA|15|TRBV3-1|NA
TGTGCCAGCAGCCAAGAAAGTGGACAGCGTAATGAGCAGTTCTTC
CASSQESGQRNEQFF
>TRBJ2-3|NA|15|TRBV28|TRBD2
TGTGCCAGCAGACAACTAGCGGCCCCGACAGATACGCAGTATTTT
CASRQLAAPTDTQYF
>TRBJ1-3|many|17|TRBV2|TRBD1
TGTGCCAGCGGCGAACGGACAGGGAGTCTCTCTGGAAACACCATATATTTT
CASGERTGSLSGNTIYF
>TRBJ2-7|NA|13|TRBV20-1|NA
TGCAGTGCTAGTCCCCGAGGGGGTCTAGGGCAGTACTTC
CSASPRGGLGQYF
>TRBJ2-5|few|15|TRBV9|NA
TGTGCCAGCAGCGTAAGGGACGGAATCCAAGAGACCCAGTACTTC
CASSVRDGIQETQYF
>TRBJ1-2|few|14|TRBV6-1|NA
TGTGCCAGCCTCCTTTGGGGGGGTCACTATGGCTACACCTTC
CASLLWGGHYGYTF
>TRBJ1-1|many|16|TRBV5-1|TRBD1
TGCGCCAGCAGCATTGACAGGCCCTCAGGGGGCACTGAAGCTTTCTTT
CASSIDRPSGGTEAFF
>TRBJ1-4|NA|15|TRBV27|NA
TGTGCCAGCGGGACACAGGAGGGGCCTAATGAAAAACTGTTTTTT
CASGTQEGPNEKLFF
>TRBJ2-7|many|15|TRBV27|TRBD2
TGTGCCAGCAGTCATGGTAGCGGGGGGTTATACGAGCAGTACTTC
CASSHGSGGLYEQYF
>TRBJ2-4|many|18|TRBV28|NA
TGTGCCAGCAGTTTACTGGCTTGGGGGGTAGGATCCAAAAACATTCAGTACTTC
CASSLLAWGVGSKNIQYF
>TRBJ2-5|few|14|TRBV20-1|TRBD1
TGCAGTGCTAGAGGTGGGACAGGGGTCGAGACCCAGTACTTC
CSARGGTGVETQYF
>TRBJ2-7|once|16|TRBV6-5|NA
TGTGCCAGCAGTTACCCACGGGGCCACCTTGGCGACGAGCAGTACTTC
CASSYPRGHLGDEQYF
>TRBJ1-1|few|13|TRBV4-2|NA
TGTGCCAGCAGCCAACCAGTGAACACTGAAGCTTTCTTT
CASSQPVNTEAFF
>TRBJ1-5|many|14|TRBV28|TRBD1
TGTGCCAGCAGCTCCGACAGGGGCAATCAGCCCCAGCATTTT
CASSSDRGNQPQHF
>TRBJ2-7|few|15|TRBV5-1|NA
TGCGCCAGCAGCCACGGAGGGGGGGGGGACTACGAGCAGTACTTC
CASSHGGGGDYEQYF
>TRBJ1-3|NA|15|TRBV12-3/TRBV12-4|NA
TGTGCCAGCAGTTTCCCAGGTTACTCTGGAAACACCATATATTTT
CASSFPGYSGNTIYF
>TRBJ2-3|many|15|TRBV11-2|NA
TGTGCCAGCAGCTCGGGACGGGTATTCACAGATACGCAGTATTTT
CASSSGRVFTDTQYF
>TRBJ1-5|many|12|TRBV3-1|NA
TGTGCCAGCAGCCTAGAGAATCAGCCCCAGCATTTT
CASSLENQPQHF
>TRBJ2-1|many|17|TRBV11-1|TRBD2
TGTGCCAGCAGCTTACCCGGGACTAGCGGGGGTTTGAATGAGCAGTTCTTC
CASSLPGTSGGLNEQFF
>TRBJ2-2|few|16|TRBV6-1|TRBD2
TGTGCCAGCAGTGGACTAGCGGGAGGACGCACCGGGGAGCTGTTTTTT
CASSGLAGGRTGELFF
>TRBJ2-5|many|15|TRBV7-8|NA
TGTGCCAGCAGCTTACGAGGGAGAGAATACGAGACCCAGTACTTC
CASSLRGREYETQYF
>TRBJ2-1|few|14|TRBV19|TRBD2
TGTGCCAGTACACCCACCGGGACTATCAATGAGCAGTTCTTC
CASTPTGTINEQFF
>TRBJ2-5|NA|16|TRBV12-3/TRBV12-4|NA
TGTGCCAGCAGTTGGGGGCCTTGGGGGATCCAAGAGACCCAGTACTTC
CASSWGPWGIQETQYF
>TRBJ1-1|many|15|TRBV11-2|TRBD1
TGTGCCAGCAGCTTAGAACAACAGGGGTACACTGAAGCTTTCTTT
CASSLEQQGYTEAFF